This TCR beta chain was sequenced for a study of cytomegalovirus exposure and HLA in healthy donors (dated by TCRdb to about 2017). Study-wide context: The roughly 670 repertoires of the first cohort and the roughly 120 validation repertoires were produced on the same platform, according to a later analysis. The study aimed to test whether signatures of past pathogen exposure could be identified by cataloging public T cell receptors. A separate validation cohort of about 110 different subjects was used in addition to the roughly 720-subject first cohort. The study combined high-throughput TCR immunosequencing, statistical association of individual TCRs with disease status, and machine learning to predict cytomegalovirus infection status. Results and caveats for the whole study, not just this receptor: Subsequent analysis determined that TCRs grouped into clusters in the first cohort also showed a tendency toward co-occurrence across the roughly 120 validation repertoires, and approximately 94% of cluster scores exceeded 0. All 120 or so repertoires were used to score co-occurrence in the validation cohort in a later analysis, because that analysis had no HLA typing for the cohort. The authors suggested that the approach could potentially be extended to other disease states and immunological phenotypes. Three of the identified cytomegalovirus-associated TCR beta chains were confirmed in vitro to be specific for cytomegalovirus antigens. Most TCR sequences were seen in very few donors, while some public TCRs were found in many individuals. The classifier was reported to diagnose cytomegalovirus status with high specificity and sensitivity in both the original and validation cohorts. A total of roughly 160 TCR beta chains were listed by the study as associated with cytomegalovirus.

The donors belonged to the validation cohort of approximately 130 subjects, which was separate from the approximately 700-subject first cohort. The library was obtained by the immunoSEQ multiplex PCR assay. As for the authors' bioinformatics: A statistical classification framework was built to diagnose cytomegalovirus status from the catalog of TCR beta chain sequences. This is the immuneACCESS table as TCRdb keeps it, with only in-frame sequences that have V and J called. A part of the clones is gone; compared with another copy, unresolved V genes explain less than half, and the rest is unexplained. For V, J and clone size, that table is used; D and trimming come from the DNA. This sample has about 350,000 clones in its table, and 87% of those were observed once. The ten largest clones capture approximately 1% of the sample. In the germline V gene (reference sequence), CDR1 corresponds to LNHDA and CDR2 to SQIVND. The CDR3 contains 14 residues, cysteine and phenylalanine counted. Just the 42-base CDR3 DNA is kept, in frame starting at base 1. V was cut back by 3 bases and J by 1 base, leaving a gap of 9 bases between them.

Of note for this clone: This receptor's antigen is unknown. The sample holds no much larger clone one base away, and base qualities are not on file.

The origin of this receptor is a woman in her twenties or thirties in good health and CMV-seropositive. Rearrangement joined TRBV19 to TRBJ1-1, with no confident D gene call. Material: PBMCs. CDR3 protein: CASSIQAQNTEAFF. The nucleotide sequence is given as TGTGCCAGTAGTATTCAGGCACAGAACACTGAAGCTTTCTTT. The CDR3, completed at both ends by the reference TRBV19 and TRBJ1-1 genes, gives the full variable domain DGGITQSPKYLFRKEGQNVTLSCEQNLNHDAMYWYRQDPGQGLRLIYYSQIVNDFQKGDIAEGYSVSREKKESFPLTVTSAQKNPTAFYLCASSIQAQNTEAFFGQGTRLTVV.